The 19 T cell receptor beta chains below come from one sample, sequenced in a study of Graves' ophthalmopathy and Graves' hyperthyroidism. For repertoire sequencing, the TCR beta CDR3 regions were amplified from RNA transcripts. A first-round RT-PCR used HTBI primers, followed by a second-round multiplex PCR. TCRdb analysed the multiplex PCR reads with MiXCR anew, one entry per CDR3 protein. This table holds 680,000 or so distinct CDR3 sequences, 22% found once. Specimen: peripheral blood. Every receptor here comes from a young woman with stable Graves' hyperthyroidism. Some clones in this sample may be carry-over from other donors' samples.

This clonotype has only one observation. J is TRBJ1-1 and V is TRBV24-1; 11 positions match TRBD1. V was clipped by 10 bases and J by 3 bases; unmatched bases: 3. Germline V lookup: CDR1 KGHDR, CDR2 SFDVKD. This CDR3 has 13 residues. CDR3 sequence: CATGQGADTEAFF. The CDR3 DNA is TGTGCCACTGGACAGGGGGCGGACACTGAAGCTTTCTTT.

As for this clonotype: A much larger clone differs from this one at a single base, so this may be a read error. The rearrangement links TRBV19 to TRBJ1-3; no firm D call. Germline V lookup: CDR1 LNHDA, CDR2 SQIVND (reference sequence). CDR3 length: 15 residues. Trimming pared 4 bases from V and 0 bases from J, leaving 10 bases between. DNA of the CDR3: TGTGCCAGTAGTAACATCGACTTCTCTGGAAACACCATATATTTT. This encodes CASSNIDFSGNTIYF.

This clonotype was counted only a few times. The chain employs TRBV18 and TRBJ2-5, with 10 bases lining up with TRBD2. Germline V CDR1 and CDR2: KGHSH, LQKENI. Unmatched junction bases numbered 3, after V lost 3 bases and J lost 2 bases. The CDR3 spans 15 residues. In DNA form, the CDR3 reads TGTGCCAGCTCACCTAGCGGGAGGAATCAAGAGACCCAGTACTTC. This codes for CASSPSGRNQETQYF.

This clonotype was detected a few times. CDR3 nucleotide sequence: TGTGCCTGGAGTTCAGGCCTGAGCTCCTACGAGCAGTACTTC. Protein: CAWSSGLSSYEQYF. The chain joins TRBV30 to TRBJ2-7; D unclear. Germline lookup yields CDR1 GTSNPN and CDR2 SVGIG (reference sequence). V was trimmed by 2 bases and J by 0 bases, leaving 11 bases between them. CDR3 length equals 14 residues.

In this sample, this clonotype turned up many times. For the CDR3, the DNA is TGCAGTGCTAGTGGAGGGTTCTCCTACGAGCAGTACTTC. As protein: CSASGGFSYEQYF. This chain connects TRBV20-1 to TRBJ2-7, with D maybe TRBD2 (6 bases). The CDR3 is made up of 13 amino acids. Deletions cut 3 bases from V and 0 bases from J, with 9 bases between. Looked up from germline, CDR1 is DFQATT and CDR2 is SNEGSKA (reference sequence).

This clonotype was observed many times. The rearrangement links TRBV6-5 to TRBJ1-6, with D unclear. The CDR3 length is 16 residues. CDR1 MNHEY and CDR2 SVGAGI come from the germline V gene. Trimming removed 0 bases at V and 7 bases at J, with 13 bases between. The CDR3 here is CASSYSFRQGNSPLHF. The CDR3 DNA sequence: TGTGCCAGCAGTTACTCCTTCCGACAAGGAAATTCACCCCTCCACTTT.

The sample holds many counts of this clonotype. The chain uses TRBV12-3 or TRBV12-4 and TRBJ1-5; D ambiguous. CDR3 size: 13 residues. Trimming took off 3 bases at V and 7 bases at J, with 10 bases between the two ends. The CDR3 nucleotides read TGTGCCAGCAGTTTGGGTTGTTGGCAGCCCCAGCATTTT. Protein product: CASSLGCWQPQHF.

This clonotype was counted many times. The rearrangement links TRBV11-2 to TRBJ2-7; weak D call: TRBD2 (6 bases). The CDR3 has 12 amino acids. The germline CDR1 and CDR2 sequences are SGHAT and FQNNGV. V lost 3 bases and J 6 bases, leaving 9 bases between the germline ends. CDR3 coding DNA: TGTGCCAGCAGCTTCGGGGGACCCGAGCAGTACTTC. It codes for CASSFGGPEQYF.

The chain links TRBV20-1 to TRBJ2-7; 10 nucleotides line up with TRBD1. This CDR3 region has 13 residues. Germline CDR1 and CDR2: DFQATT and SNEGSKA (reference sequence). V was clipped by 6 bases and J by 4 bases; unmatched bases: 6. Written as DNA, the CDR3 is TGCAGTGCCCGGAGGGACAGGGGTTACGAGCAGTACGTC. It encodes CSARRDRGYEQYV.

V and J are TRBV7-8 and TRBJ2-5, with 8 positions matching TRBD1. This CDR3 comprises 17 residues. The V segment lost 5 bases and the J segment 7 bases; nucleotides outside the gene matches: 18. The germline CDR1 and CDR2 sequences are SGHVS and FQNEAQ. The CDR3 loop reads CASSPNRRYPTGGTQYF. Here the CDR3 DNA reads TGTGCCAGCAGCCCCAACAGACGATACCCCACAGGGGGGACCCAGTACTTC.

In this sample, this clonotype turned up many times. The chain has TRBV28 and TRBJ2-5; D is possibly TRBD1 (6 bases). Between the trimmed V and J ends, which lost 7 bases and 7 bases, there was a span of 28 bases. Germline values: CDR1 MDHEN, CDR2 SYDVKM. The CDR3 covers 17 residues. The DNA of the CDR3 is TGTGCCAGCACACATAATACCGGGACACAAGGGCGTAGGACCCAGTACTTC. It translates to CASTHNTGTQGRRTQYF.

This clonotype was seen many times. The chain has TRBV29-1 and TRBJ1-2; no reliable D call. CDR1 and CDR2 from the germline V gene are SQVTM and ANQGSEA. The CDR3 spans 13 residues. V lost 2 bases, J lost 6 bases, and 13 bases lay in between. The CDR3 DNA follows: TGCAGCGTTGAATCGGGGTTCAGCGATGGCTACACCTTC. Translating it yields CSVESGFSDGYTF.

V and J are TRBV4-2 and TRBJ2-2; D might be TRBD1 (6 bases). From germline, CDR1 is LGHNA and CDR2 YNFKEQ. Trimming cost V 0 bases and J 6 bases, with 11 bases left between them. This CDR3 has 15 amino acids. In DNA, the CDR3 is TGTGCCAGCAGCCAAGATGGAAGGGGGTCCGGGGAGCTGTTTTTT. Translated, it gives CASSQDGRGSGELFF.

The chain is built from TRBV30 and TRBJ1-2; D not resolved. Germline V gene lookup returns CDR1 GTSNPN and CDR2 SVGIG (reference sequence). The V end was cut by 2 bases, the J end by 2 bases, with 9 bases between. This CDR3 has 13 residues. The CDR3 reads CAWSRLSNYGYTF. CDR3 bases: TGTGCCTGGAGTAGGCTTTCCAACTATGGCTACACCTTC.

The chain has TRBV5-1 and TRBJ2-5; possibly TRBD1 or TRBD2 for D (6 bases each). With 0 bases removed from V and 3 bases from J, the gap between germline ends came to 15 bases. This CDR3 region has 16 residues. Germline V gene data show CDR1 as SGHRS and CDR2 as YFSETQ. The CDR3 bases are TGCGCCAGCAGCTTGGTCCCGGGGGCGAAGGAAGAGACCCAGTACTTC. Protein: CASSLVPGAKEETQYF.

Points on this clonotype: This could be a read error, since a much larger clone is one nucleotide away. CDR3 sequence: CASSLGGTTEACF. For the CDR3, the DNA is TGTGCCAGCAGCTTAGGAGGGACCACTGAAGCTTGCTTT. The chain has TRBV12-3 or TRBV12-4 and TRBJ1-1; maybe TRBD1 (5 bases). The CDR3 is made up of 13 amino acids.

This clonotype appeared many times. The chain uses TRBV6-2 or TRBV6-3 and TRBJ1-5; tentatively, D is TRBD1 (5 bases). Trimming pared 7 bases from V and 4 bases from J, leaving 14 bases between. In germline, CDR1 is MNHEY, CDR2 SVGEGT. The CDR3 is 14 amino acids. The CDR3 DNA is TGTGCCAGCAACGGGGCAGGAGTAAATCAGCCCCAGCATTTT. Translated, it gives CASNGAGVNQPQHF.

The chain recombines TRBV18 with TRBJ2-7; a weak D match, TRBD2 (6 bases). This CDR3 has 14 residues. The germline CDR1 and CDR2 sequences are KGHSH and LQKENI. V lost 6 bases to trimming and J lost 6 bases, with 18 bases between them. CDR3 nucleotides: TGTGCCAGCTCTCGGGACTCCCAGGGTACCGAGCAGTACTTC. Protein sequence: CASSRDSQGTEQYF.

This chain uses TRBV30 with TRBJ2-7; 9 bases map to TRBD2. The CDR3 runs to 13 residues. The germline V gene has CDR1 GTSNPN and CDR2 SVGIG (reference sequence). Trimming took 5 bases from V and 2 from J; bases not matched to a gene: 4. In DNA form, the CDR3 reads TGTGCCTGGGTCGGCGGGGGGGCCTACGAGCAGTACTTC. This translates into CAWVGGGAYEQYF.